This TCR beta chain was sequenced in a study of T cell responses to AZD1222 COVID-19 vaccine. Concerning this clone itself: Its antigen remains unidentified.

Sequenced by immunoSEQ multiplex PCR; TCRdb stores in-frame clones only, minus some. The table has 95,000 to 150,000 clones, about nine tenths seen once. Germline values: CDR1 SGHAT, CDR2 FQNNGV. CDR3 length equals 14 residues. V shed 4 bases and J shed 5 bases, with 12 bases lying between them. Study-wide results and caveats: Repertoire sampling was restricted to post-peak T cell response timepoints. At baseline, just a handful of AZD1222 recipients tested seropositive. A rise in Spike-specific TCR breadth and depth followed two AZD1222 doses.

The chain joins TRBV11-2 to TRBJ2-4; maybe TRBD1 (5 bases). Here the sequenced sample was peripheral blood, taken on day 0 of AZD1222 vaccination. The clonotype comes from an adult in good health. The CDR3 loop reads CASSSVAGQNIQYF. The CDR3 DNA is TGTGCCAGCAGCTCCGTTGCAGGGCAAAACATTCAGTACTTC.